Included here is one TCR beta chain sequence, with context. The target antigen is unknown. The data originate from a study of cytomegalovirus exposure and HLA in healthy donors. General study findings and limits: Data from an earlier analysis indicated that most TCR beta V segments were productive either about 87% or about 30% of the time. Later on, an analysis found that several of the most significant clusters appeared to be linked to common viral pathogens, which included parvovirus B19. In a later analysis, 16,951 TCR beta sequences were associated with HLA alleles at 0.05 false discovery rate. A cluster of highly shared sequence variants was likely a sequencing artifact.

J gave up 6 bases and V 3 bases, and 7 bases lay outside the gene matches. Germline V gene sequence: CDR1 MRHNA, CDR2 SNTAGT. The CDR3 is 15 residues long. The study ran its PCR with 60 Vbeta and 13 Jbeta primers. Sequencing used immunoSEQ multiplex PCR; TCRdb keeps in-frame clones, though not all of them. The repertoire holds more than 85,000 clones, with about 69% as singletons. This TCR was recovered from a man in his forties in good health and CMV-seronegative. This chain connects TRBV6-4 to TRBJ2-2, with 7 bases matching TRBD1. The specimen was PBMCs. The CDR3 loop reads CASSDSDRVPGELFF. For the CDR3, the DNA is TGTGCCAGCAGTGATTCCGACAGGGTTCCCGGGGAGCTGTTTTTT.